This TCR beta chain was sequenced in a study of blood T cell repertoires in COVID-19. Study summary: COVID-19 samples, acute and convalescent, were from the United States, Italy and Spain. The cDNA or gDNA used as material had been derived from T cells, B-cell-depleted T cells, or PBMCs.

This clone was counted between two and nine times. Different DNA sequences within this sample yield the same CDR3. This CDR3 is built from 15 residues. Trimming cost V 5 bases and J 1 base, with 13 bases left between them. CDR1 is SGDLS and CDR2 is YYNGEE in the germline V gene. In the original workflow: Estimation of nucleated cell counts was performed using reference gene primer amplification. Clones were read by immunoSEQ multiplex PCR, and TCRdb kept only the in-frame ones, dropping some. V and J calls and clone size come straight from that table; D and trimming were deduced from the DNA. The sample holds around 620,000 clones, about 90% seen once.

The chain combines TRBV9 with TRBJ1-3; maybe TRBD1 (5 bases). The sample taken for sequencing was peripheral blood. This clonotype was obtained from a woman aged 18-35 years with acute or convalescent COVID-19. CDR3 coding DNA: TGTGCCAGCAGTCCGGGGGGGTTTTCTGGAAACACCATATATTTT. Translation: CASSPGGFSGNTIYF.